One and the same sample provided the 28 T cell receptor beta chains below, sequenced in a study of OX40 agonist ivuxolimab in advanced cancers. TCRdb's copy holds only in-frame clones and misses some; the assay was immunoSEQ multiplex PCR. This sample carries 36,000 or so clones, about 77% of them seen once, and the ten largest clones take roughly a fifth. The sequencing used CD4+ or CD8+ T cells sorted from blood, collected in a trial of the OX40 agonist ivuxolimab. All receptors derive from an adult with an advanced solid tumor such as melanoma, head and neck, liver or kidney cancer.

Only one count was recorded for this clone. The V and J genes are TRBV5-4 and TRBJ2-5, with a possible D match to TRBD1 (6 bases). Trimming removed 7 bases from V and 2 bases from J, with 21 bases in between. CDR1 and CDR2 from the germline V gene are SGHNT and YYREEE (reference sequence). The CDR3 is made up of 16 amino acids. CDR3 amino acids: CASSPWGQYTQETQYF. CDR3 bases: TGTGCCAGCTCTCCTTGGGGACAATATACGCAAGAGACCCAGTACTTC.

This chain connects TRBV7-9 to TRBJ2-1, with 10 bases identical to TRBD1. The CDR3 is 19 amino acids. Germline CDR1 reads SEHNR; CDR2 reads FQNEAQ (reference sequence). V lost 5 bases to trimming and J lost 0 bases; unmatched junction nucleotides: 13. Here the CDR3 DNA reads TGTGCCAGCAGCAATTCCGGGACAGGGGCCCGTAGCTCCTACAATGAGCAGTTCTTC. Its protein product is CASSNSGTGARSSYNEQFF.

The chain is built from TRBV27 and TRBJ1-6; D gene unclear. This CDR3 region has 14 residues. V was shortened by 8 bases and J by 4 bases, with 12 bases between the two germline ends. The V gene's germline CDR1 is MNHEY and CDR2 SMNVEV (reference sequence). The CDR3 region has the DNA TGTGCCAGCCGTGAGGCAGGATATAATTCACCCCTCCACTTT. It codes for CASREAGYNSPLHF.

The chain has TRBV27 and TRBJ2-1; D perhaps matches TRBD2 (5 bases). Trimming removed 7 bases from V and 1 base from J, with 17 bases in between. Germline CDR1 MNHEY, CDR2 SMNVEV (reference sequence). CDR3 length: 16 residues. The CDR3 here is CASTPMRERSYNEQFF. The CDR3 DNA is TGTGCCAGCACCCCAATGAGGGAGAGGTCCTACAATGAGCAGTTCTTC.

CDR3 coding DNA: TGTGCCACCAGCAGAGATGGAAGGGTGGGGACCTACGAGCAGTACTTC. It yields the protein CATSRDGRVGTYEQYF. V gene TRBV15 combines with J gene TRBJ2-7; no reliable D call. Germline V lookup: CDR1 LNHNV, CDR2 YYDKDF (reference sequence). V was pared by 0 bases and J by 2 bases, with 14 bases between. This CDR3 spans 16 amino acids.

This chain connects TRBV2 to TRBJ1-1, with a possible D match to TRBD1 (5 bases). The germline V gene has CDR1 SNHLY and CDR2 FYNNEI. The CDR3 consists of 16 residues. Trimming removed 7 bases at V and 4 bases at J, with 22 bases between. As DNA, the CDR3 is TGTGCCAGCACACCCAACCCAGGGCCCCCGAGCACTGAAGCTTTCTTT. Residues: CASTPNPGPPSTEAFF.

The rearrangement links TRBV5-4 to TRBJ1-1; D is unclear. The CDR3 contains 16 residues. V was clipped by 4 bases and J by 0 bases, with 16 bases between them. CDR1 and CDR2 from the germline V gene are SGHNT and YYREEE (reference sequence). CDR3 coding DNA: TGTGCCAGCAGCCAAGATCAAGGGATTCTGAACACTGAAGCTTTCTTT. Its translation: CASSQDQGILNTEAFF. Supplemented by reference TRBV5-4 and TRBJ1-1, the full variable domain reads ETGVTQSPTHLIKTRGQQVTLRCSSQSGHNTVSWYQQALGQGPQFIFQYYREEENGRGNFPPRFSGLQFPNYSSELNVNALELDDSALYLCASSQDQGILNTEAFFGQGTRLTVV.

This clone was detected a few times. The V gene is TRBV19, the J gene TRBJ2-7; D unclear. CDR1 and CDR2 (germline): LNHDA, SQIVND (reference sequence). The CDR3 contains 13 residues. Between the trimmed V and J ends, which lost 6 bases and 0 bases, there was a span of 9 bases. CDR3 sequence: CASRDRSSYEQYF. CDR3 nucleotides: TGTGCCAGTAGGGACCGGAGCTCCTACGAGCAGTACTTC.

The CDR3 loop is CASSLQERPNEQYF. CDR3 DNA: TGTGCCAGCAGCTTGCAGGAAAGGCCTAACGAGCAGTACTTC. This chain joins TRBV7-2 and TRBJ2-7, with D unresolved. CDR3 length: 14 amino acids. CDR1 is SGHTA and CDR2 is FQGNSA in the germline V gene. Deletions cut 3 bases from V and 5 bases from J, with 14 bases between.

The V and J genes are TRBV7-9 and TRBJ2-5; 7 bases agree with TRBD1. The germline V gene encodes CDR1 SEHNR and CDR2 FQNEAQ (reference sequence). Losses at the gene ends were 0 bases for V and 2 bases for J; bases not matched to a gene: 0. This CDR3 comprises 14 residues. The CDR3 DNA reads as TGTGCCAGCAGCTTAGCGGGACAGCAAGAGACCCAGTACTTC. This encodes CASSLAGQQETQYF.

This clone has a handful of counts. This sequence joins TRBV30 and TRBJ1-2; 12 bases line up with TRBD1. This CDR3 spans 14 amino acids. Germline V gives CDR1 GTSNPN, CDR2 SVGIG (reference sequence). The junction had 7 bases not matched to a gene; V was cut back by 5 bases and J by 6 bases. CDR3 sequence: CAWDGTGGSDGYTF. The CDR3, as DNA: TGTGCCTGGGATGGGACAGGGGGCAGCGATGGCTACACCTTC.

This chain connects TRBV5-6 to TRBJ2-1; 12 bases map to TRBD1. Germline CDR1 reads SGHDT; CDR2 reads YYEEEE. The J segment lost 8 bases and the V segment lost 4 bases, leaving 13 bases of the junction unmatched. The CDR3 has 17 amino acids. CDR3 residues: CASSPVGTGGLLDEQFF. CDR3 sequence (DNA): TGTGCCAGCAGCCCCGTAGGGACAGGGGGCCTTCTGGATGAGCAGTTCTTC.

The chain carries TRBV19 and TRBJ2-1; 8 bases are shared with TRBD2. CDR3 length: 17 residues. Unmatched junction bases numbered 15, after V lost 3 bases and J lost 8 bases. Germline assignment: CDR1 LNHDA and CDR2 SQIVND (reference sequence). The CDR3 region is CASSIGDGGAFDDEQFF. DNA of the CDR3: TGTGCCAGTAGTATCGGGGACGGGGGGGCCTTTGACGATGAGCAGTTCTTC. The full variable domain, rest sourced from reference TRBV19 and TRBJ2-1, is DGGITQSPKYLFRKEGQNVTLSCEQNLNHDAMYWYRQDPGQGLRLIYYSQIVNDFQKGDIAEGYSVSREKKESFPLTVTSAQKNPTAFYLCASSIGDGGAFDDEQFFGPGTRLTVL.

V usage is TRBV6-1 and J usage is TRBJ2-7; 8 nucleotides agree with TRBD2. Germline V gene lookup returns CDR1 MNHNS and CDR2 SASEGT. The CDR3 contains 15 residues. The J segment lost 6 bases and the V segment lost 1 base, leaving 8 bases of the junction unmatched. The CDR3 DNA is TGTGCCAGCAGTGAAGTGGCGGGAGGACCTCTCGAGCAGTACTTC. This translates into CASSEVAGGPLEQYF.

The chain couples TRBV5-1 to TRBJ2-7, with 9 bases that match TRBD2. This CDR3 is 16 amino acids long. The germline V gene encodes CDR1 SGHRS and CDR2 YFSETQ. Germline trimming cut 0 bases from V and 3 bases from J; bases unmatched to any gene: 7. CDR3 loop: CASSLDGSSGNYEQYF. CDR3 DNA: TGCGCCAGCAGCTTGGATGGGTCTAGCGGGAACTACGAGCAGTACTTC. The whole variable domain, remainder taken from reference TRBV5-1 and TRBJ2-7, is KAGVTQTPRYLIKTRGQQVTLSCSPISGHRSVSWYQQTPGQGLQFLFEYFSETQRNKGNFPGRFSGRQFSNSRSEMNVSTLELGDSALYLCASSLDGSSGNYEQYFGPGTRLTVT.

The J gene is TRBJ1-5, the V gene TRBV21-1. TRBV21-1 is reported as a pseudogene. The CDR3 covers 13 residues. For the CDR3, the DNA is TGTGCCAGCAGCAAGGTCGGGACTCAGCCCCAGCATTTT. Its translation is CASSKVGTQPQHF.

V usage is TRBV13 and J usage is TRBJ1-2; 10 bases are a match to TRBD1. Trimming removed 7 bases from V and 3 bases from J; junction bases left unmatched: 5. Germline CDR1 reads PRHDT; CDR2 reads FYEKMQ (reference sequence). CDR3 length equals 14 residues. CDR3: CASTPGTGDYGYTF. CDR3 coding DNA: TGTGCCAGCACCCCAGGGACAGGGGACTATGGCTACACCTTC. Looking up the rest from reference TRBV13 and TRBJ1-2 gives the full variable domain: AAGVIQSPRHLIKEKRETATLKCYPIPRHDTVYWYQQGPGQDPQFLISFYEKMQSDKGSIPDRFSAQQFSDYHSELNMSSLELGDSALYFCASTPGTGDYGYTFGSGTRLTVV.

The DNA of the CDR3 is TGCGCCAGCAGCTTGGACTCGGAGACCCAGTACTTC. Its protein is CASSLDSETQYF. V and J are TRBV5-1 and TRBJ2-5; D remains unclear. The CDR3 runs to 12 residues. V lost 0 bases and J lost 5, with 5 bases in between. Germline values: CDR1 SGHRS, CDR2 YFSETQ.

The chain employs TRBV2 and TRBJ2-1; TRBD2 might be the D (5 bases). The germline V and J ends were trimmed by 4 bases and 2 bases, with 9 bases remaining between them. The CDR3 loop spans 14 amino acids. CDR1 and CDR2 (germline): SNHLY, FYNNEI. CDR3 amino acids: CASSVEGTYNEQFF. CDR3 DNA: TGTGCCAGCAGTGTCGAGGGAACCTACAATGAGCAGTTCTTC.

This chain connects TRBV9 to TRBJ2-2; no firm D call. Trimming left V 0 bases short and J 2 bases short, with 8 bases between. The germline V gene has CDR1 SGDLS and CDR2 YYNGEE. The CDR3 runs 15 residues. The CDR3 region is CASSVASRNTGELFF. DNA for the CDR3: TGTGCCAGCAGCGTAGCTAGTCGTAACACCGGGGAGCTGTTTTTT.

The gene calls are TRBV5-4 and TRBJ2-2, with TRBD2 matching 10 bases. The CDR3 length is 19 residues. V shed 0 bases, J shed 3 bases, and the junction held 11 bases outside the gene matches. The V gene's germline CDR1 is SGHNT and CDR2 YYREEE (reference sequence). The DNA for the CDR3 is TGTGCCAGCAGCTTGGCCGGGCTAGCGGGAGAAGGGGACACCGGGGAGCTGTTTTTT. Its translation is CASSLAGLAGEGDTGELFF.

V is TRBV7-9 and J is TRBJ2-7; 9 nucleotides match TRBD1. Per germline, CDR1 SEHNR and CDR2 FQNEAQ (reference sequence). The junction had 5 bases not matched to a gene; V was cut back by 3 bases and J by 5 bases. This CDR3 has 14 residues. The CDR3 region has the DNA TGTGCCAGCAGCTTGGGACAGGGTTTCCACGAGCAGTACTTC. This sequence encodes CASSLGQGFHEQYF.

For the CDR3, the DNA is TGTGCCAGCAGTTCCTCTGGGGGAGAGGTCGGCTACACCTTC. Residues: CASSSSGGEVGYTF. The rearrangement links TRBV28 to TRBJ1-2; a weak D match, TRBD1 (5 bases). Germline CDR1 reads MDHEN; CDR2 reads SYDVKM. V lost 4 bases and J lost 8, with 17 bases in between. The CDR3 has 14 amino acids.

V usage is TRBV27 and J usage is TRBJ1-2; 7 bases align to TRBD1. The V gene end was trimmed by 2 bases and the J gene end by 4 bases; junction bases not matched to a gene: 1. The CDR3 length is 13 residues. CDR1 MNHEY and CDR2 SMNVEV come from the germline V gene (reference sequence). The CDR3 loop reads CASSLQGGYGYTF. The CDR3 DNA follows: TGTGCCAGCAGTTTACAGGGGGGCTATGGCTACACCTTC.

This chain links TRBV28 with TRBJ2-7; 7 nucleotides match TRBD1. This CDR3 has 15 amino acids. Germline-derived CDR1 and CDR2 are MDHEN and SYDVKM. The V and J ends lost 6 bases and 3 bases, in that order; junction bases with no gene match: 11. CDR3 amino acids: CASRRPGQTNYEQYF. CDR3 in DNA: TGTGCCAGCAGGAGACCGGGACAGACAAACTACGAGCAGTACTTC.

This clone occurred once. The rearrangement uses TRBV5-6 and TRBJ1-1; TRBD1 agrees at 7 bases. Germline V gene data show CDR1 as SGHDT and CDR2 as YYEEEE. V lost 4 bases to trimming and J lost 6 bases; unmatched junction nucleotides: 15. This CDR3 has 16 amino acids. CDR3 sequence reads: CASSTRQGRVRSEAFF. The CDR3 coding sequence is TGTGCCAGCAGCACTAGACAGGGAAGGGTGCGGTCTGAAGCTTTCTTT. Full variable domain (missing parts from reference TRBV5-6 and TRBJ1-1): DAGVTQSPTHLIKTRGQQVTLRCSPKSGHDTVSWYQQALGQGPQFIFQYYEEEERQRGNFPDRFSGHQFPNYSSELNVNALLLGDSALYLCASSTRQGRVRSEAFFGQGTRLTVV.

This clone was detected once. The chain is built from TRBV4-1 and TRBJ2-7, with a possible D match to TRBD1 (6 bases). Looked up from germline, CDR1 is MGHRA and CDR2 is YSYEKL. The V end lost 1 base, the J end lost 3 bases, and 13 bases lay between the germline ends. The CDR3 is 15 residues long. The chain's CDR3 is CASSQGLSDSYEQYF. The CDR3 region has the DNA TGCGCCAGCAGCCAAGGTCTGTCGGACAGCTACGAGCAGTACTTC.

This clone is medium-sized within its sample. The rearrangement joins TRBV4-1 to TRBJ2-7; 8 bases align to TRBD1. Per the germline V gene, CDR1 is MGHRA and CDR2 is YSYEKL. The trim removed 1 base at V and 3 bases at J, leaving 5 bases unmatched. The CDR3 covers 15 residues. CDR3 bases: TGCGCCAGCAGCCAAGGGCAGGGGGCCAACTACGAGCAGTACTTC. This encodes CASSQGQGANYEQYF.